These 24 T cell receptor beta chains came from one sample sequenced in a study of identical twins. TCRdb independently ran MiXCR on the 5' RACE reads; one entry per CDR3 protein. The table shows about 100,000 distinct CDR3 sequences, with about 6.1% occurring only once. Material for sequencing was memory T cells sorted from blood. The receptors were gathered from a woman aged 45-65 years in good health.

This chain connects TRBV27 to TRBJ2-3, with TRBD2 matching 8 bases. V shed 3 bases and J 0 bases; nucleotides not matched to a gene: 8. The CDR3 length is 17 residues. Germline CDR1 MNHEY, CDR2 SMNVEV (reference sequence). Here the CDR3 DNA reads TGTGCCAGCAGTTTCTACGACTTAGCGGGGAGCACAGATACGCAGTATTTT. Translation: CASSFYDLAGSTDTQYF.

The chain recombines TRBV7-6 with TRBJ1-2; 11 nucleotides agree with TRBD1. V was pared by 5 bases and J by 8 bases, with 10 bases of the junction left unmatched. This CDR3 region has 15 residues. The germline V gene encodes CDR1 SGHVS and CDR2 FNYEAQ. DNA of the CDR3: TGTGCCAGCAGCCCCTTAGCGGACAGGGGGCTCGGCTACACCTTC. It specifies CASSPLADRGLGYTF.

This clonotype was detected many times. The V and J genes are TRBV20-1 and TRBJ2-5; D not resolved. CDR1 is DFQATT, CDR2 SNEGSKA, per germline (reference sequence). This CDR3 has 15 amino acids. V was pared by 0 bases and J by 1 base, with 12 bases between. The CDR3 coding sequence is TGCAGTGCTAGAGACCCCCTCGTCGGCCAAGAGACCCAGTACTTC. It codes for CSARDPLVGQETQYF.

The sample holds many counts of this clonotype. This chain uses TRBV4-1 with TRBJ2-3; D unclear. The CDR3 runs to 16 residues. Trimming stripped 1 base from V and 4 bases from J, with 15 bases between. Germline V gives CDR1 MGHRA, CDR2 YSYEKL. CDR3 in DNA: TGCGCCAGCAGCCAAGGGCAGACATTAGTGGCAGATACGCAGTATTTT. Amino acids: CASSQGQTLVADTQYF.

This clonotype was seen many times. The V and J genes are TRBV20-1 and TRBJ2-3; tentatively, D is TRBD1 (6 bases). The germline V and J ends were trimmed by 3 bases and 3 bases, with 22 bases remaining between them. Germline V gives CDR1 DFQATT, CDR2 SNEGSKA (reference sequence). The CDR3 sequence is 17 residues long. The CDR3 spells CSASPSAGRGSTDTQYF. CDR3 nucleotide sequence: TGCAGTGCTAGCCCTTCTGCGGGCAGGGGTAGTACAGATACGCAGTATTTT.

Ten or more counts support this clonotype. The rearrangement joins TRBV20-1 to TRBJ1-1, with a possible D match to TRBD1 (6 bases). CDR3 length: 14 residues. Trimming pared 2 bases from V and 4 bases from J, leaving 14 bases between. Germline CDR1 reads DFQATT; CDR2 reads SNEGSKA (reference sequence). CDR3 in amino acids: CSARNRVLGTEAFF. CDR3 sequence (DNA): TGCAGTGCTAGAAACAGGGTTCTTGGCACTGAAGCTTTCTTT.

V is TRBV10-3 and J is TRBJ1-5; D is undetermined. This CDR3 comprises 12 residues. Trimming removed 5 bases at V and 8 bases at J, with 10 bases between. The germline V gene encodes CDR1 ENHRY and CDR2 SYGVKD. CDR3 DNA: TGTGCCATCAGTCCGACTGGTAAGCCCCAGCATTTT. Translation: CAISPTGKPQHF.

This clonotype has at least ten counts. This sequence joins TRBV12-5 and TRBJ1-5; no firm D call. This CDR3 has 15 amino acids. From germline, CDR1 is LGHNT and CDR2 FRNRAP. V was pared by 1 base and J by 4 bases, with 11 bases between. The chain's CDR3 is CASGLEEGGNQPQHF. CDR3 DNA sequence: TGTGCTAGTGGTTTGGAGGAGGGCGGGAATCAGCCCCAGCATTTT.

The V and J genes are TRBV6-5 and TRBJ1-4, with 10 bases identical to TRBD1. After removal of 8 bases from V and 13 bases from J, the junction contained 4 bases not matched to a gene. The CDR3 sequence is 11 residues long. CDR1 MNHEY and CDR2 SVGAGI come from the germline V gene. Here the CDR3 DNA reads TGTGCCAGCGGGACAGGGGAGAGACTGTTTTTT. Translated: CASGTGERLFF.

This clonotype has ten or more counts. This chain uses TRBV3-1 with TRBJ2-5; 8 positions match TRBD2. This CDR3 is built from 13 residues. V shed 0 bases and J 14 bases; nucleotides not matched to a gene: 8. Germline-derived CDR1 and CDR2 are LGHDT and YNNKEL (reference sequence). In DNA form, the CDR3 reads TGTGCCAGCAGCCAAGAGTTACTAGCGGACCCATACTTC. The encoded protein is CASSQELLADPYF.

This clonotype was detected ten times or more. The chain links TRBV12-3 or TRBV12-4 to TRBJ1-1; D is uncertain. The CDR3 sequence is 13 residues long. Between the trimmed V and J ends, which lost 3 bases and 2 bases, there was a span of 7 bases. CDR3 residues: CASSLGTNTEAFF. The CDR3 coding sequence is TGTGCCAGCAGTTTGGGTACTAACACTGAAGCTTTCTTT.

This clonotype was counted ten times or more. This chain links TRBV6-5 with TRBJ2-3, with no clear D. The germline V gene encodes CDR1 MNHEY and CDR2 SVGAGI. V was clipped by 7 bases and J by 0 bases, with 5 bases between them. CDR3 length: 12 amino acids. The CDR3 loop reads CASIGSTDTQYF. The CDR3 DNA is TGTGCCAGCATTGGTAGCACAGATACGCAGTATTTT.

This clonotype was observed many times. The V gene is TRBV5-1, the J gene TRBJ1-3; the D gene is possibly TRBD1 (5 bases). CDR1 SGHRS and CDR2 YFSETQ come from the germline V gene. V was pared by 1 base and J by 4 bases, with 15 bases between. The length of the CDR3 is 16 residues. CDR3 DNA: TGCGCCAGCAGCTTGTCCACAGGTTTCGAAGGAAACACCATATATTTT. Translation gives CASSLSTGFEGNTIYF.

This clonotype turned up a few times. The V call is TRBV12-3 or TRBV12-4, the J call TRBJ1-2; a weak D match, TRBD1 (6 bases). Trimming took off 1 base at V and 2 bases at J, with 11 bases between the two ends. The CDR3 loop spans 15 amino acids. The CDR3 spells CASSLGWQGNYGYTF. CDR3 nucleotide sequence: TGTGCCAGCAGTTTAGGTTGGCAGGGGAACTATGGCTACACCTTC.

This clonotype was observed many times. The J gene is TRBJ2-1, the V gene TRBV24-1; the match to TRBD2 covers 9 bases. CDR3 length: 18 amino acids. Trimming removed 4 bases from V and 3 bases from J; junction bases left unmatched: 12. Germline lookup yields CDR1 KGHDR and CDR2 SFDVKD. This CDR3 reads CATSERPRSGRIYNEQFF. The CDR3 bases are TGTGCCACCAGTGAGCGTCCCCGAAGCGGGAGGATCTACAATGAGCAGTTCTTC.

This clonotype came up a few times. This chain links TRBV20-1 with TRBJ1-2; perhaps TRBD1 as D (6 bases). Trimming took off 0 bases at V and 4 bases at J, with 12 bases between the two ends. This CDR3 contains 14 residues. Germline lookup yields CDR1 DFQATT and CDR2 SNEGSKA (reference sequence). CDR3 sequence reads: CSARDLGHIYGYTF. For the CDR3, the DNA is TGCAGTGCTAGAGATTTGGGACATATCTATGGCTACACCTTC.

This clonotype has just a few counts. At one of its ends the junction is not consistent with the germline gene, which may arise from a read error. This chain links TRBV29-1 with TRBJ2-1; D may be TRBD1 (6 bases). This CDR3 spans 11 amino acids. The germline gives CDR1 SQVTM, CDR2 ANQGSEA. The CDR3 here is CSVRQVNKQFF. CDR3 sequence (DNA): TGCAGCGTACGACAGGTCAATAAGCAGTTCTTC.

This clonotype was observed many times. The genes are TRBV3-1 and TRBJ2-6; 9 positions agree with TRBD1. This CDR3 contains 16 residues. Germline values: CDR1 LGHDT, CDR2 YNNKEL (reference sequence). With V trimmed by 8 bases and J by 1 base, 6 bases remained unmatched. Here the CDR3 reads CASASQGASGANVLTF. The CDR3 nucleotides read TGTGCCAGCGCATCACAGGGGGCGTCTGGGGCCAACGTCCTGACTTTC.

This clonotype was observed at least ten times. The gene calls are TRBV5-1 and TRBJ2-1; 8 nucleotides match TRBD2. Germline V lookup: CDR1 SGHRS, CDR2 YFSETQ. With V trimmed by 6 bases and J by 2 bases, 13 bases remained unmatched. CDR3 length: 17 residues. CDR3 loop: CASKPSGRTAPYNEQFF. DNA for the CDR3: TGCGCCAGCAAACCTAGCGGGCGTACTGCACCCTACAATGAGCAGTTCTTC.

This clonotype appeared a few times. This chain connects TRBV6-6 to TRBJ2-4, with 7 bases aligning to TRBD2. The CDR3 runs 14 residues. Trimming took 2 bases from V and 5 from J; bases not matched to a gene: 3. In germline, CDR1 is MNHNY, CDR2 SVGAGI (reference sequence). CDR3 sequence (DNA): TGTGCCAGCAGTTACCGGGGGAGGGAAAACATTCAGTACTTC. The encoded protein is CASSYRGRENIQYF.

At least ten counts were recorded for this clonotype. The genes are TRBV6-4 and TRBJ2-3, with TRBD2 matching over 13 bases. There are 16 residues in the CDR3. Trimming cost V 3 bases and J 2 bases; bases outside gene matches: 2. Germline CDR1 is MRHNA and CDR2 is SNTAGT. The CDR3 loop is CASSELAGGPTDTQYF. The CDR3 DNA follows: TGTGCCAGCAGTGAACTAGCGGGAGGGCCCACAGATACGCAGTATTTT.

This clonotype appeared many times. The V call is TRBV7-7, the J call TRBJ2-1, with 7 bases aligning to TRBD2. Germline V gives CDR1 SSHAT, CDR2 FNYEAQ (reference sequence). V was clipped by 3 bases and J by 7 bases; unmatched bases: 9. The CDR3 is 15 residues long. CDR3 DNA sequence: TGTGCCAGCAGCTTCGGGCTAGCGGTTTCGAATGAGCAGTTCTTC. It specifies CASSFGLAVSNEQFF.

The CDR3 region has the DNA TGTGCCAGCAGCGTCACGGGCGGCAGGGCTACGGAGACCCAGTACTTC. This gives the protein CASSVTGGRATETQYF. The rearrangement links TRBV9 to TRBJ2-5, with D maybe TRBD1 (5 bases). Germline CDR1 and CDR2: SGDLS and YYNGEE. Trimming pared 2 bases from V and 5 bases from J, leaving 19 bases between. The CDR3 length is 16 residues. The full variable domain, its missing parts supplied by reference TRBV9 and TRBJ2-5, is DSGVTQTPKHLITATGQRVTLRCSPRSGDLSVYWYQQSLDQGLQFLIQYYNGEERAKGNILERFSAQQFPDLHSELNLSSLELGDSALYFCASSVTGGRATETQYFGPGTRLLVL.

This clonotype was detected many times. This chain connects TRBV20-1 to TRBJ1-5; TRBD1 agrees at 8 bases. This CDR3 has 13 amino acids. Germline assignment: CDR1 DFQATT and CDR2 SNEGSKA (reference sequence). V lost 6 bases and J lost 7; bases outside the gene matches: 8. For the CDR3, the DNA is TGCAGTGCGATCGACAGGGGTGGGCAGCCCCAGCATTTT. This codes for CSAIDRGGQPQHF.